The source of this T cell receptor (beta chain) is a study of sequential checkpoint blockade in melanoma. The overall study: First-line arms were nivolumab then ipilimumab, or the reverse, randomized 1:1. Each arm's sequence ended with maintenance nivolumab.

As for treatment: randomized to nivolumab then ipilimumab (arm A) or the reverse (arm B). Patients had received no earlier DNA-damaging chemotherapy. Live CD3+CD8+ CD19− CD56− cells were sorted from PBMCs. Some clones are missing from TCRdb's copy, which holds only in-frame ones; the method was immunoSEQ multiplex PCR. This sample has approximately 14,000 clones, with approximately 78% found just once. Germline CDR1 and CDR2: MGHDK and SYGVNS. Trimming removed 1 base at V and 4 bases at J, with 13 bases between. The CDR3 contains 15 residues. The sequences come from CD8+ T cells sorted from blood (inferred from file names), collected from a patient given nivolumab and ipilimumab in sequence. The chain links TRBV25-1 to TRBJ1-2; TRBD1 is a possible D gene (5 bases). This TCR was sampled from a human donor with melanoma. In nucleotides, the CDR3 is TGTGCCAGCAGTGAATGGGCAGGGTGGAGCTATGGCTACACCTTC. As protein: CASSEWAGWSYGYTF.